Following are 8 T cell receptor beta chains from one sample sequenced in a study of persistence of HIV-infected CD4 T cells. The stimulus was an HIV-1 Gag 15-mer peptide pool, 0.85 to 1 ug/peptide/mL. Sorting of responding CD4+ T cells relied on upregulated CD40 ligand together with CD69. These TCRs are of unknown antigen specificity. The immunoSEQ assay was version 4, run in survey mode. This table comes from immunoSEQ multiplex PCR, and its TCRdb copy is limited to in-frame clones, with some not included. The sample lists about 30,000 clones, 70% occurring once. The starting material was CD4+ T cells sorted from PBMCs after approximately 19-hour stimulation, obtained from a patient who received antiretroviral therapy. All receptors derive from an adult man with HIV who was CMV-seropositive.

This clone is labeled medium-sized (0.01 to 0.1%). The chain couples TRBV4-1 to TRBJ1-2; possible D gene TRBD1, 6 bases. Looked up from germline, CDR1 is MGHRA and CDR2 is YSYEKL. Between the trimmed V and J ends, which lost 0 bases and 3 bases, there was a span of 11 bases. This CDR3 has 15 amino acids. CDR3 protein: CASSQDPGADYGYTF. The CDR3 DNA is TGCGCCAGCAGCCAAGATCCGGGGGCAGACTATGGCTACACCTTC.

The rearrangement uses TRBV5-1 and TRBJ1-1, with 8 positions matching TRBD1. Germline CDR1 is SGHRS and CDR2 is YFSETQ. The junction had 7 bases not matched to a gene; V was cut back by 6 bases and J by 3 bases. This CDR3 region has 14 residues. Here the CDR3 DNA reads TGCGCCAGCAAAACTACAGGGGGGTACACTGAAGCTTTCTTT. Protein: CASKTTGGYTEAFF.

The CDR3 region is CASSLLRGTEAFF. In DNA, the CDR3 is TGTGCCAGCAGCTTGCTCCGGGGAACTGAAGCTTTCTTT. This chain joins TRBV5-8 and TRBJ1-1, with no clear D. Between the trimmed V and J ends, which lost 1 base and 5 bases, there was a span of 9 bases. Germline V gene data show CDR1 as SGHTS and CDR2 as YDEGEE. The CDR3 has 13 amino acids. Based on the CDR3 plus reference TRBV5-8 and TRBJ1-1, the full variable domain is EAGVTQSPTHLIKTRGQQATLRCSPISGHTSVYWYQQALGLGLQFLLWYDEGEERNRGNFPPRFSGRQFPNYSSELNVNALELEDSALYLCASSLLRGTEAFFGQGTRLTVV.

The V gene is TRBV2, the J gene TRBJ1-1; a weak D match, TRBD1 (5 bases). Germline CDR1 SNHLY, CDR2 FYNNEI. This CDR3 comprises 15 residues. Trimming pared 5 bases from V and 4 bases from J, leaving 17 bases between. CDR3 protein: CASSPPGRQGTEAFF. The CDR3, as DNA: TGTGCCAGCAGTCCCCCGGGCAGGCAGGGCACTGAAGCTTTCTTT.

For the CDR3, the DNA is TGTGCCAGCAGTTTAATGGGGGCCCCTACAACGCAGTATTTT. This translates into CASSLMGAPTTQYF. The chain employs TRBV28 and TRBJ2-3, with a possible D match to TRBD1 (6 bases). V was trimmed by 2 bases and J by 9 bases, leaving 15 bases between them. The CDR3 contains 14 residues. CDR1 and CDR2 from the germline V gene are MDHEN and SYDVKM.

V and J are TRBV10-1 and TRBJ2-1; D is possibly TRBD1 (5 bases). Trimming took 6 bases from V and 10 from J, leaving 16 bases between them. In germline, CDR1 is WNHNN, CDR2 SYGVQD (reference sequence). This CDR3 has 13 amino acids. The CDR3 loop is CASSPTVIGEQFF. CDR3 nucleotides: TGCGCCAGCAGCCCGACAGTTATAGGCGAGCAGTTCTTC.

CDR3 amino acids: CASSPSGQHNYGYTF. CDR3 bases: TGCGCCAGCAGCCCTTCCGGACAGCATAACTATGGCTACACCTTC. V and J are TRBV5-1 and TRBJ1-2, with D perhaps TRBD1 (6 bases). Germline-derived CDR1 and CDR2 are SGHRS and YFSETQ. Trimming took off 4 bases at V and 1 base at J, with 14 bases between the two ends. CDR3 length: 15 residues.

In this sample, this clone turned up a few times. The chain is built from TRBV18 and TRBJ2-2; D ambiguous. This CDR3 contains 16 residues. Germline CDR1 is KGHSH and CDR2 is LQKENI. Trimming took 2 bases from V and 0 from J, leaving 10 bases between them. CDR3 loop: CASSPNRPPNTGELFF. The DNA for the CDR3 is TGTGCCAGCTCACCAAACAGACCTCCGAACACCGGGGAGCTGTTTTTT.